The 20 T cell receptor beta chains below were found in one sample sequenced in a study of blood T cell repertoires in COVID-19. Libraries were prepared by immunoSEQ multiplex PCR; TCRdb keeps only in-frame clonotypes and omits some of them. The repertoire has under 250,000 clones, under 90% of them found once; the top ten carry around 4.6%. Sequenced: PBMCs or T cells enriched from blood (not recorded which). These receptors all stem from a woman between 45 and 65 years old who had been exposed to COVID-19.

The CDR3 is CASSLDGSYNEQFF. Here the CDR3 DNA reads TGTGCCAGCAGCTTAGATGGCAGTTACAATGAGCAGTTCTTC. The chain joins TRBV7-2 to TRBJ2-1; no clear D gene. The CDR3 loop spans 14 amino acids. Trimming shortened V by 1 base and J by 4 bases, and 8 bases separated the two germline ends. The V gene's germline CDR1 is SGHTA and CDR2 FQGNSA.

This sequence joins TRBV28 and TRBJ2-7; unclear D gene. This CDR3 is built from 14 residues. V shed 2 bases and J shed 2 bases, with 10 bases lying between them. Germline CDR1 is MDHEN and CDR2 is SYDVKM. The CDR3 reads CASSLVAVPYEQYF. The DNA of the CDR3 is TGTGCCAGCAGTTTAGTGGCCGTTCCCTACGAGCAGTACTTC.

The chain has TRBV5-1 and TRBJ2-7; D may be TRBD1 (6 bases). This CDR3 has 13 amino acids. Germline-derived CDR1 and CDR2 are SGHRS and YFSETQ. The V and J ends lost 4 bases and 5 bases respectively, with 13 bases between them. This chain's CDR3 is CASSPRGGDEQYF. The CDR3 nucleotides read TGCGCCAGCAGCCCGCGTGGGGGCGACGAGCAGTACTTC.

CDR3 in DNA: TGTGCCAGCAGCCAGGGACTAGCCAATGAGCAGTTCTTC. Its translation is CASSQGLANEQFF. V gene TRBV16 combines with J gene TRBJ2-1; 9 nucleotides line up with TRBD2. The V segment lost 3 bases and the J segment 6 bases; nucleotides outside the gene matches: 0. CDR1 and CDR2 (germline): KGHSY, FQNENV. This CDR3 spans 13 amino acids.

This clone was found once. The chain couples TRBV30 to TRBJ1-2; 10 positions match TRBD1. The CDR3 runs 15 residues. The junction had 9 bases not matched to a gene; V was cut back by 7 bases and J by 1 base. From germline, CDR1 is GTSNPN and CDR2 SVGIG (reference sequence). CDR3 bases: TGTGCCTCATCCTCTGGACAGGGGGGTAACTATGGCTACACCTTC. Translated: CASSSGQGGNYGYTF.

This clone was detected only once. The chain uses TRBV10-3 and TRBJ2-7; a possible D gene is TRBD2 (5 bases). V lost 6 bases and J 2 bases, leaving 11 bases between the germline ends. CDR1 is ENHRY and CDR2 is SYGVKD in the germline V gene. The CDR3 is 13 residues long. The DNA for the CDR3 is TGTGCCATCAGGGGTACTAGTCCCTACGAGCAGTACTTC. Its protein is CAIRGTSPYEQYF.

The V and J genes are TRBV4-3 and TRBJ1-5; D is unresolved. The CDR3 is 13 residues long. V lost 0 bases and J 9 bases, leaving 9 bases between the germline ends. Germline lookup yields CDR1 LGHNA and CDR2 YSLEER. CDR3 nucleotides: TGCGCCAGCAGCCAAGATAGCACGGGGCCCCAGCATTTT. Translation gives CASSQDSTGPQHF.

This clone was seen a handful of times. The chain recombines TRBV7-8 with TRBJ2-3, with TRBD2 matching 8 bases. The CDR3 runs to 15 residues. V lost 3 bases, J lost 4 bases, and 6 bases stayed unmatched. Per germline, CDR1 SGHVS and CDR2 FQNEAQ. The CDR3 DNA sequence: TGTGCCAGCAGCTTTTGGGGACTAGAGTCAGATACGCAGTATTTT. Translated: CASSFWGLESDTQYF.

V and J are TRBV11-2 and TRBJ2-3; 8 bases match TRBD2. The J segment lost 11 bases and the V segment lost 3 bases, leaving 4 bases of the junction unmatched. Germline V CDR1 and CDR2: SGHAT, FQNNGV. This CDR3 is 12 amino acids long. CDR3 in DNA: TGTGCCAGCAGCTTGGGACTAGTTAGGCAGTATTTT. The encoded protein is CASSLGLVRQYF.

The rearrangement joins TRBV15 to TRBJ2-2; the match to TRBD1 covers 7 bases. Germline CDR1 reads LNHNV; CDR2 reads YYDKDF (reference sequence). V was pared by 0 bases and J by 4 bases, with 11 bases of the junction left unmatched. There are 18 residues in the CDR3. In nucleotides, the CDR3 is TGTGCCACCAGCAGAGATCCTAGAAGCGAGGGGGCCACCGGGGAGCTGTTTTTT. Its translation is CATSRDPRSEGATGELFF.

This chain connects TRBV4-3 to TRBJ1-1; no reliable D call. With 0 bases removed from V and 3 bases from J, the gap between germline ends came to 8 bases. Germline V gives CDR1 LGHNA, CDR2 YSLEER. The CDR3 is 14 amino acids. This CDR3 is CASSQDAGYTEAFF. CDR3 nucleotide sequence: TGCGCCAGCAGCCAAGATGCGGGGTACACTGAAGCTTTCTTT.

The chain joins TRBV11-2 to TRBJ2-7; 10 positions match TRBD2. The CDR3 length is 13 residues. J lost 6 bases, V lost 4 bases, and 3 bases had no gene match. Looked up from germline, CDR1 is SGHAT and CDR2 is FQNNGV. The CDR3 loop reads CASSSRLAGEQYF. DNA for the CDR3: TGTGCCAGCAGCTCCCGACTAGCGGGCGAGCAGTACTTC.

The chain links TRBV3-1 (or the pseudogene TRBV3-2) to TRBJ2-5; the D gene is possibly TRBD2 (5 bases). V lost 1 base to trimming and J lost 5 bases, with 11 bases between them. The CDR3 sequence is 14 residues long. CDR1 and CDR2 from the germline V gene are LGHDT and YNNKEL (reference sequence). Written as DNA, the CDR3 is TGTGCCAGCAGCCAAGGGCCGGGATCGGAGACCCAGTACTTC. The encoded protein is CASSQGPGSETQYF.

The chain couples TRBV9 to TRBJ2-1, with TRBD1 matching over 8 bases. The CDR3 spans 16 residues. The germline gives CDR1 SGDLS, CDR2 YYNGEE. V trimming: 4 bases; J trimming: 1 base; junction bases outside the gene matches: 7. The CDR3 DNA reads TGTGCCAGCAGCCCCCGCCAGGGGGCATCCTACAATGAGCAGTTCTTC. Its protein is CASSPRQGASYNEQFF. The full variable domain, with the rest looked up from reference TRBV9 and TRBJ2-1, is DSGVTQTPKHLITATGQRVTLRCSPRSGDLSVYWYQQSLDQGLQFLIQYYNGEERAKGNILERFSAQQFPDLHSELNLSSLELGDSALYFCASSPRQGASYNEQFFGPGTRLTVL.

The V and J genes are TRBV5-1 and TRBJ2-2; 7 bases are shared with TRBD1. With 1 base clipped from V and 2 bases from J, the junction kept 8 bases outside the gene matches. CDR3 length: 17 residues. Germline V gives CDR1 SGHRS, CDR2 YFSETQ. CDR3 loop: CASSLTLTGANTGELFF. The CDR3, as DNA: TGCGCCAGCAGCTTGACCCTAACAGGGGCAAACACCGGGGAGCTGTTTTTT. Supplemented by reference TRBV5-1 and TRBJ2-2, the full variable domain reads KAGVTQTPRYLIKTRGQQVTLSCSPISGHRSVSWYQQTPGQGLQFLFEYFSETQRNKGNFPGRFSGRQFSNSRSEMNVSTLELGDSALYLCASSLTLTGANTGELFFGEGSRLTVL.

The chain combines TRBV6-6 with TRBJ2-2; no clear D gene. Per the germline V gene, CDR1 is MNHNY and CDR2 is SVGAGI (reference sequence). This CDR3 has 12 residues. Trimming pared 0 bases from V and 6 bases from J, leaving 2 bases between. CDR3 residues: CASSYSAGELFF. The CDR3 nucleotides read TGTGCCAGCAGTTACTCCGCCGGGGAGCTGTTTTTT.

The chain links TRBV2 to TRBJ2-7; 9 nucleotides line up with TRBD1. Germline-derived CDR1 and CDR2 are SNHLY and FYNNEI. V dropped 4 bases and J dropped 7; count of bases not matched to a gene: 11. The CDR3 length is 15 residues. Here the CDR3 DNA reads TGTGCCAGCAGTGTGGAGGGACAGGGCCTCGGGGAGCAGTACTTC. It yields the protein CASSVEGQGLGEQYF.

This clone showed up just once. The chain uses TRBV30 and TRBJ2-3, with 7 bases aligning to TRBD2. Unmatched junction bases numbered 5, after V lost 2 bases and J lost 3 bases. The CDR3 has 14 residues. From germline, CDR1 is GTSNPN and CDR2 SVGIG (reference sequence). CDR3 coding DNA: TGTGCCTGGAGTATTGGCGGGGGAACAGATACGCAGTATTTT. Translating it yields CAWSIGGGTDTQYF.

This clone has just one count. CDR3 bases: TGTGCCAGCAGTTACCCCACGGACAGCCCTGAAGCTTTCTTT. This gives the protein CASSYPTDSPEAFF. The chain employs TRBV6-6 and TRBJ1-1, with a tentative D call TRBD1 (6 bases). This CDR3 is built from 14 residues. Germline V lookup: CDR1 MNHNY, CDR2 SVGAGI (reference sequence). The ends were cut back, 2 bases at V and 6 bases at J, with 13 bases in the middle.

The sample holds a few counts of this clone. The chain carries TRBV7-2 and TRBJ1-2; no clear D. V was clipped by 0 bases and J by 1 base, with 15 bases between them. Germline V gives CDR1 SGHTA, CDR2 FQGNSA. This CDR3 is built from 17 residues. Here the CDR3 reads CASSLAANGGFNYGYTF. The DNA of the CDR3 is TGTGCCAGCAGCTTAGCGGCGAACGGAGGATTTAACTATGGCTACACCTTC. Full variable domain (rest looked up from reference TRBV7-2 and TRBJ1-2): GAGVSQSPSNKVTEKGKDVELRCDPISGHTALYWYRQSLGQGLEFLIYFQGNSAPDKSGLPSDRFSAERTGGSVSTLTIQRTQQEDSAVYLCASSLAANGGFNYGYTFGSGTRLTVV.